The rows below give T cell receptor beta chains drawn from one sample of a study of blood T cell repertoires in COVID-19. The protocol was immunoSEQ multiplex PCR, while the TCRdb copy is restricted to in-frame clones and leaves out a portion. The sample lists 100,000 to 150,000 clones, roughly three quarters seen once, with 30% to 45% in the top ten. Material: peripheral blood. These receptors all come from a middle-aged man with active or convalescent COVID-19. CDR3s include the opening cysteine and the closing phenylalanine or tryptophan. A D gene is named only where the DNA matches it firmly. The listing skips clone size in some rows; elsewhere it reads once, few, many or a size class.

clone size: NA
V gene: TRBV7-9
D gene: TRBD2
CDR3 length: 15
J gene: TRBJ2-1
CDR3 protein: CASTVLAGAYNEQFF
CDR3 DNA: TGTGCCAGCACAGTACTAGCGGGGGCATACAATGAGCAGTTCTTC

clone size: NA
V gene: TRBV29-1
D gene: TRBD1
CDR3 length: 14
J gene: TRBJ2-5
CDR3 protein: CSVSGQVPVETQYF
CDR3 DNA: TGCAGCGTGTCGGGACAGGTCCCTGTAGAGACCCAGTACTTC

clone size: NA
V gene: TRBV3-1/TRBV3-2
D gene: NA
CDR3 length: 13
J gene: TRBJ1-6
CDR3 protein: CASSQGGNSPLHF
CDR3 DNA: TGTGCCAGCAGCCAAGGCGGGAATTCACCCCTCCACTTT

clone size: NA
V gene: TRBV7-2
D gene: NA
CDR3 length: 11
J gene: TRBJ2-7
CDR3 protein: CASSVRGEQYF
CDR3 DNA: TGTGCCAGCAGCGTGAGAGGTGAGCAGTACTTC

clone size: NA
V gene: TRBV20-1
D gene: NA
CDR3 length: 11
J gene: TRBJ2-7
CDR3 protein: CSLASGHEQYF
CDR3 DNA: TGCAGTCTAGCATCGGGCCACGAGCAGTACTTC

clone size: NA
V gene: TRBV6-6
D gene: NA
CDR3 length: 14
J gene: TRBJ1-5
CDR3 protein: CASSYPEVGQPQHF
CDR3 DNA: TGTGCCAGCAGTTACCCGGAGGTCGGCCAGCCCCAGCATTTT

clone size: NA
V gene: TRBV12-5
D gene: TRBD1
CDR3 length: 18
J gene: TRBJ2-7
CDR3 protein: CASGLVLVGTGPSYEQYF
CDR3 DNA: TGTGCTAGTGGTTTGGTACTAGTCGGGACAGGCCCCTCCTACGAGCAGTACTTC

clone size: NA
V gene: TRBV6-5
D gene: NA
CDR3 length: 14
J gene: TRBJ1-5
CDR3 protein: CASGAVGSNQPQHF
CDR3 DNA: TGTGCCAGCGGGGCGGTTGGAAGCAATCAGCCCCAGCATTTT

clone size: many
V gene: TRBV6-5
D gene: TRBD1
CDR3 length: 14
J gene: TRBJ2-7
CDR3 protein: CASIRDRGSGEQYF
CDR3 DNA: TGTGCCAGCATCCGGGACAGGGGATCTGGCGAGCAGTACTTC

clone size: NA
V gene: TRBV19
D gene: NA
CDR3 length: 15
J gene: TRBJ1-1
CDR3 protein: CASSTLTSRNTEAFF
CDR3 DNA: TGTGCCAGTAGTACCCTCACCTCGCGTAACACTGAAGCTTTCTTT

clone size: many
V gene: TRBV7-6
D gene: TRBD2
CDR3 length: 13
J gene: TRBJ2-5
CDR3 protein: CASSFGGEETQYF
CDR3 DNA: TGTGCCAGCAGCTTTGGGGGGGAAGAGACCCAGTACTTC

clone size: NA
V gene: TRBV6-5
D gene: NA
CDR3 length: 13
J gene: TRBJ1-5
CDR3 protein: CASSYSVNQPQHF
CDR3 DNA: TGTGCCAGCAGTTACTCCGTCAATCAGCCCCAGCATTTT

clone size: NA
V gene: TRBV2
D gene: NA
CDR3 length: 15
J gene: TRBJ2-5
CDR3 protein: CATSRGSSGRETQYF
CDR3 DNA: TGTGCCACCTCCCGGGGTAGCTCAGGCAGGGAGACCCAGTACTTC

clone size: NA
V gene: TRBV7-9
D gene: NA
CDR3 length: 15
J gene: TRBJ1-4
CDR3 protein: CASSLDRPTNEKLFF
CDR3 DNA: TGTGCCAGCAGCTTAGACAGGCCAACTAATGAAAAACTGTTTTTT

clone size: NA
V gene: TRBV6-5
D gene: TRBD1
CDR3 length: 12
J gene: TRBJ2-7
CDR3 protein: CASRDRGYEQYF
CDR3 DNA: TGTGCCAGCAGGGACAGGGGCTACGAGCAGTACTTC

clone size: NA
V gene: TRBV29-1
D gene: TRBD1
CDR3 length: 13
J gene: TRBJ1-1
CDR3 protein: CSVSSHRGGEAFF
CDR3 DNA: TGCAGCGTCTCGTCCCACAGGGGGGGGGAAGCTTTCTTT

clone size: NA
V gene: TRBV11-3
D gene: NA
CDR3 length: 13
J gene: TRBJ2-3
CDR3 protein: CASSFTPRDTQYF
CDR3 DNA: TGTGCCAGCAGCTTTACGCCTCGGGATACGCAGTATTTT

clone size: NA
V gene: TRBV11-3
D gene: TRBD1
CDR3 length: 15
J gene: TRBJ2-1
CDR3 protein: CASSLGDSSYNEQFF
CDR3 DNA: TGTGCCAGCAGCTTAGGGGACAGCTCCTACAATGAGCAGTTCTTC

clone size: once
V gene: TRBV20-1
D gene: NA
CDR3 length: 11
J gene: TRBJ2-7
CDR3 protein: CSATDGGEQYF
CDR3 DNA: TGCAGTGCTACCGACGGAGGCGAGCAGTACTTC

clone size: NA
V gene: TRBV11-3
D gene: NA
CDR3 length: 18
J gene: TRBJ2-6
CDR3 protein: CASSRSLGGRSGANVLTF
CDR3 DNA: TGTGCCAGCAGCCGGTCCCTCGGGGGTAGGTCTGGGGCCAACGTCCTGACTTTC

clone size: NA
V gene: TRBV28
D gene: TRBD1
CDR3 length: 14
J gene: TRBJ2-2
CDR3 protein: CASSLGQATGELFF
CDR3 DNA: TGTGCCAGCAGCCTTGGACAGGCCACCGGGGAGCTGTTTTTT

clone size: few
V gene: TRBV28
D gene: NA
CDR3 length: 13
J gene: TRBJ1-5
CDR3 protein: CASTTGWHQPQHF
CDR3 DNA: TGTGCCAGTACGACTGGGTGGCATCAGCCCCAGCATTTT

clone size: NA
V gene: TRBV28
D gene: TRBD1
CDR3 length: 14
J gene: TRBJ1-2
CDR3 protein: CASFLRQGARGYTF
CDR3 DNA: TGTGCCAGCTTTCTCCGACAGGGGGCAAGAGGCTACACCTTC

clone size: NA
V gene: TRBV18
D gene: NA
CDR3 length: 15
J gene: TRBJ1-1
CDR3 protein: CASSPQSAMITEAFF
CDR3 DNA: TGTGCCAGCTCTCCACAGAGTGCCATGATCACTGAAGCTTTCTTT

clone size: NA
V gene: TRBV5-1
D gene: NA
CDR3 length: 15
J gene: TRBJ1-1
CDR3 protein: CASSSKSEGNTEAFF
CDR3 DNA: TGCGCCAGCAGCTCTAAGTCGGAGGGCAACACTGAAGCTTTCTTT

clone size: NA
V gene: TRBV12-3/TRBV12-4
D gene: TRBD1
CDR3 length: 12
J gene: TRBJ1-2
CDR3 protein: CASSPRGYGYTF
CDR3 DNA: TGTGCCAGCAGCCCCAGGGGGTATGGCTACACCTTC

clone size: NA
V gene: TRBV5-6
D gene: TRBD2
CDR3 length: 19
J gene: TRBJ2-3
CDR3 protein: CASSRMVAGGGRATDTQYF
CDR3 DNA: TGTGCCAGCTCCCGGATGGTAGCGGGAGGGGGGAGGGCGACAGATACGCAGTATTTT

clone size: NA
V gene: TRBV29-1
D gene: TRBD1
CDR3 length: 16
J gene: TRBJ2-6
CDR3 protein: CSVEDWDRGGANVLTF
CDR3 DNA: TGCAGCGTTGAAGATTGGGACAGGGGTGGGGCCAACGTCCTGACTTTC

clone size: NA
V gene: TRBV7-9
D gene: TRBD1
CDR3 length: 15
J gene: TRBJ1-6
CDR3 protein: CASSLGDRGGSPLHF
CDR3 DNA: TGTGCCAGCAGCTTAGGCGACAGGGGAGGATCACCCCTCCACTTT

clone size: NA
V gene: TRBV6-5
D gene: TRBD1
CDR3 length: 14
J gene: TRBJ1-1
CDR3 protein: CASSQTGTNTEAFF
CDR3 DNA: TGTGCCAGCAGCCAGACAGGGACCAACACTGAAGCTTTCTTT

clone size: NA
V gene: TRBV29-1
D gene: TRBD1
CDR3 length: 13
J gene: TRBJ1-4
CDR3 protein: CSVARGPNEKLFF
CDR3 DNA: TGCAGCGTGGCCAGGGGGCCTAATGAAAAACTGTTTTTT

clone size: NA
V gene: TRBV12-3/TRBV12-4
D gene: NA
CDR3 length: 13
J gene: TRBJ1-5
CDR3 protein: CASSLTGNQPQHF
CDR3 DNA: TGTGCCAGCAGCCTTACAGGGAATCAGCCCCAGCATTTT

clone size: NA
V gene: TRBV11-3
D gene: NA
CDR3 length: 18
J gene: TRBJ1-3
CDR3 protein: CASSQIPTASSSGNTIYF
CDR3 DNA: TGTGCCAGCAGCCAAATCCCCACAGCCTCTTCGTCTGGAAACACCATATATTTT

clone size: once
V gene: TRBV5-1
D gene: NA
CDR3 length: 14
J gene: TRBJ1-5
CDR3 protein: CASSLQGRDQPQHF
CDR3 DNA: TGCGCCAGCAGCTTGCAGGGGAGAGATCAGCCCCAGCATTTT

clone size: few
V gene: TRBV12-5
D gene: NA
CDR3 length: 15
J gene: TRBJ1-3
CDR3 protein: CASGLGQGSGNTIYF
CDR3 DNA: TGTGCTAGTGGTTTGGGTCAGGGCTCTGGAAACACCATATATTTT

clone size: NA
V gene: TRBV19
D gene: NA
CDR3 length: 12
J gene: TRBJ2-1
CDR3 protein: CASSIQGIEQFF
CDR3 DNA: TGTGCCAGTAGTATTCAGGGAATTGAGCAGTTCTTC

clone size: NA
V gene: TRBV5-4
D gene: NA
CDR3 length: 12
J gene: TRBJ2-1
CDR3 protein: CASSLDGSVLIF
CDR3 DNA: TGTGCCAGCAGCTTGGATGGCTCTGTCTTGATCTTC

clone size: NA
V gene: TRBV5-4
D gene: TRBD2
CDR3 length: 16
J gene: TRBJ2-3
CDR3 protein: CASSSRAGGVPDTQYF
CDR3 DNA: TGTGCCAGCAGCTCGAGGGCGGGGGGCGTCCCAGATACGCAGTATTTT

clone size: NA
V gene: TRBV9
D gene: TRBD2
CDR3 length: 17
J gene: TRBJ2-1
CDR3 protein: CASSVVLAASGWHEQFF
CDR3 DNA: TGTGCCAGCAGCGTAGTATTGGCGGCTAGCGGGTGGCATGAGCAGTTCTTC

clone size: NA
V gene: TRBV6-6
D gene: NA
CDR3 length: 15
J gene: TRBJ2-5
CDR3 protein: CASSYPTGSEETQYF
CDR3 DNA: TGTGCCAGCAGTTACCCTACAGGGAGTGAAGAGACCCAGTACTTC

clone size: NA
V gene: TRBV6-1
D gene: TRBD2
CDR3 length: 15
J gene: TRBJ2-5
CDR3 protein: CASSELAGGQETQYF
CDR3 DNA: TGTGCCAGCAGTGAACTAGCGGGGGGGCAGGAGACCCAGTACTTC

clone size: NA
V gene: TRBV14
D gene: NA
CDR3 length: 14
J gene: TRBJ2-1
CDR3 protein: CASSQDLRGNEQFF
CDR3 DNA: TGTGCCAGCAGCCAAGATCTCAGGGGAAATGAGCAGTTCTTC

clone size: NA
V gene: TRBV7-3
D gene: NA
CDR3 length: 13
J gene: TRBJ2-2
CDR3 protein: CASSRRTDGELFF
CDR3 DNA: TGTGCCAGCAGCCGCAGGACAGACGGGGAGCTGTTTTTT

clone size: NA
V gene: TRBV5-1
D gene: TRBD1
CDR3 length: 15
J gene: TRBJ1-1
CDR3 protein: CASSLGDRMNTEAFF
CDR3 DNA: TGCGCCAGCAGCCTGGGGGACAGAATGAACACTGAAGCTTTCTTT

clone size: NA
V gene: TRBV10-3
D gene: TRBD1
CDR3 length: 16
J gene: TRBJ1-2
CDR3 protein: CAISTQGGSTNYGYTF
CDR3 DNA: TGTGCCATCAGTACACAGGGGGGCTCCACTAACTATGGCTACACCTTC

clone size: NA
V gene: TRBV7-6
D gene: NA
CDR3 length: 13
J gene: TRBJ2-7
CDR3 protein: CASSSLQGIEQYF
CDR3 DNA: TGTGCCAGCAGCTCTCTTCAGGGGATCGAGCAGTACTTC

clone size: NA
V gene: TRBV18
D gene: TRBD1
CDR3 length: 12
J gene: TRBJ2-7
CDR3 protein: CASSVGQTSVYF
CDR3 DNA: TGTGCCAGCTCCGTGGGACAGACGTCGGTGTACTTC

clone size: NA
V gene: TRBV29-1
D gene: NA
CDR3 length: 13
J gene: TRBJ2-5
CDR3 protein: CSVEDQGPETQYF
CDR3 DNA: TGCAGCGTTGAAGATCAGGGTCCGGAGACCCAGTACTTC

clone size: NA
V gene: TRBV28
D gene: NA
CDR3 length: 14
J gene: TRBJ1-2
CDR3 protein: CASSLLLRADGYTF
CDR3 DNA: TGTGCCAGCAGTTTACTCTTGCGCGCCGATGGCTACACCTTC

clone size: NA
V gene: TRBV27
D gene: TRBD2
CDR3 length: 17
J gene: TRBJ2-2
CDR3 protein: CASSLSVLAVNTGELFF
CDR3 DNA: TGTGCCAGCAGTTTATCGGTTCTAGCGGTGAACACCGGGGAGCTGTTTTTT

clone size: once
V gene: TRBV30
D gene: TRBD1
CDR3 length: 14
J gene: TRBJ1-5
CDR3 protein: CAWSVTGGNQPQHF
CDR3 DNA: TGTGCCTGGAGCGTAACAGGGGGCAATCAGCCCCAGCATTTT

clone size: NA
V gene: TRBV7-2
D gene: NA
CDR3 length: 15
J gene: TRBJ1-4
CDR3 protein: CASSQRSGTNEKLFF
CDR3 DNA: TGTGCCAGCAGCCAACGGTCAGGAACTAATGAAAAACTGTTTTTT

clone size: few
V gene: TRBV18
D gene: NA
CDR3 length: 14
J gene: TRBJ1-5
CDR3 protein: CASSRGQPNQPQHF
CDR3 DNA: TGTGCCAGCTCACGCGGACAGCCGAATCAGCCCCAGCATTTT

clone size: NA
V gene: TRBV24-1
D gene: NA
CDR3 length: 15
J gene: TRBJ2-3
CDR3 protein: CATSDLGGQADTQYF
CDR3 DNA: TGTGCCACCAGTGATTTAGGGGGTCAGGCAGATACGCAGTATTTT

clone size: NA
V gene: TRBV29-1
D gene: TRBD1
CDR3 length: 13
J gene: TRBJ1-4
CDR3 protein: CSVVSGQGRKLFF
CDR3 DNA: TGCAGCGTTGTTTCGGGACAGGGTCGCAAACTGTTTTTT

clone size: NA
V gene: TRBV6-2/TRBV6-3
D gene: TRBD2
CDR3 length: 15
J gene: TRBJ2-1
CDR3 protein: CASSYGGGGPEEQFF
CDR3 DNA: TGTGCCAGCAGTTACGGGGGGGGAGGGCCGGAGGAGCAGTTCTTC

clone size: NA
V gene: TRBV7-3
D gene: TRBD1
CDR3 length: 13
J gene: TRBJ1-2
CDR3 protein: CASSPRTGRGYTF
CDR3 DNA: TGTGCCAGCAGCCCCCGGACAGGGAGAGGCTACACCTTC